This entry lists 20 T cell receptor beta chains sequenced from one sample in a study of T cells in Graves' hyperthyroidism and ophthalmopathy. From RNA transcripts, TCR beta CDR3 regions were amplified. First-round RT-PCR targeting the TCR CDR3 was performed with the HTBI primer set. TCRdb ran MiXCR on the multiplex PCR reads and lists one entry per CDR3 protein. The data hold roughly 800,000 distinct CDR3 sequences, with around 39% observed a single time. Material: blood. These receptors originate from a man aged 18 to 30 with Graves' hyperthyroidism.

This clonotype appeared a few times. The V call is TRBV10-3, the J call TRBJ2-7; TRBD1 agrees at 7 bases. The V segment lost 8 bases and the J segment 6 bases; nucleotides outside the gene matches: 4. The CDR3 length is 11 residues. Germline-derived CDR1 and CDR2 are ENHRY and SYGVKD. The CDR3 spells CAIWAGGEQYF. CDR3 nucleotides: TGTGCCATCTGGGCAGGGGGCGAGCAGTACTTC.

This chain uses TRBV9 with TRBJ2-7, with D perhaps assigned TRBD1 or TRBD2 (6 bases each). Per germline, CDR1 SGDLS and CDR2 YYNGEE. Deletions cut 4 bases from V and 0 bases from J, with 11 bases between. The CDR3 extends over 14 amino acids. The CDR3 nucleotides read TGTGCCAGCAGCCCGGGGGCGACCTCCTACGAGCAGTACTTC. Amino acid sequence: CASSPGATSYEQYF.

Concerning this clonotype: A read error may account for a junction end that differs from germline. The chain has TRBV9 and TRBJ1-4, with TRBD1 as a possible D gene (5 bases). The V gene's germline CDR1 is SGDLS and CDR2 YYNGEE. The CDR3 sequence is 12 residues long. The CDR3 is CASSHDSEKLLF. As DNA, the CDR3 is TGTGCCAGCAGCCACGACAGCGAAAAACTGCTTTTT.

CDR3 DNA: TGCGCCAGCAGCCGAGGGGGGACAGTGAACTACGAGCAGTACTTC. It codes for CASSRGGTVNYEQYF. The V gene is TRBV5-1, the J gene TRBJ2-7; TRBD1 might be the D (7 bases). The CDR3 covers 15 residues. Germline CDR1 and CDR2: SGHRS and YFSETQ. V shed 4 bases and J shed 3 bases, with 17 bases lying between them.

This clonotype showed up many times. This chain uses TRBV9 with TRBJ2-5; perhaps TRBD2 as D (5 bases). The CDR3 covers 12 residues. Looked up from germline, CDR1 is SGDLS and CDR2 is YYNGEE. The V and J ends lost 3 bases and 7 bases respectively, with 10 bases between them. The CDR3 protein is CASSADRGTQYF. In DNA, the CDR3 is TGTGCCAGCAGCGCCGATCGGGGGACCCAGTACTTC.

The table lists this clonotype with many counts. V usage is TRBV29-1 and J usage is TRBJ2-7, with 12 positions matching TRBD1. With V trimmed by 5 bases and J by 5 bases, 4 bases remained unmatched. Germline CDR1 SQVTM, CDR2 ANQGSEA. This CDR3 spans 13 amino acids. The CDR3 loop is CSVTGTGGDEQYF. CDR3 nucleotides: TGCAGCGTTACCGGGACAGGGGGCGACGAGCAGTACTTC.

This chain links TRBV5-6 with TRBJ2-7, with 14 nucleotides matching TRBD2. CDR3 size: 15 residues. V dropped 4 bases and J dropped 4; count of bases not matched to a gene: 4. CDR1 and CDR2 (germline): SGHDT, YYEEEE. This chain's CDR3 is CASSGGTSGRYEQYF. CDR3 nucleotides: TGTGCCAGCAGCGGGGGGACTAGCGGGAGATACGAGCAGTACTTC.

Details on this clonotype: No conserved phenylalanine or tryptophan ends this CDR3, so it is likely a read error. The limits of the CDR3 on the DNA are not certain, so only TCRdb's listed CDR3 is given. The rearrangement links TRBV10-3 to TRBJ1-1. The CDR3 sequence runs 8 residues, both termini included. Germline V CDR1 and CDR2: ENHRY, SYGVKD. This CDR3 reads CAISSGLA.

The chain links TRBV19 to TRBJ1-1, with D uncertain. CDR1 is LNHDA and CDR2 is SQIVND in the germline V gene (reference sequence). The CDR3 spans 11 residues. Between the trimmed V and J ends, which lost 9 bases and 7 bases, there was a span of 12 bases. CDR3 loop: CASTTDHEAFF. DNA for the CDR3: TGTGCCAGCACAACAGACCATGAAGCTTTCTTT.

The CDR3, as DNA: TGTGCCAGCAGCGCACCTCGACTAGCGGGACTAGACGAGCAGTACTTC. Translation: CASSAPRLAGLDEQYF. The chain joins TRBV9 to TRBJ2-7; 11 bases are a match to TRBD2. The V gene end was trimmed by 3 bases and the J gene end by 5 bases; junction bases not matched to a gene: 10. Looked up from germline, CDR1 is SGDLS and CDR2 is YYNGEE. There are 16 residues in the CDR3.

This clonotype was observed at least ten times. The chain recombines TRBV20-1 with TRBJ1-1; weak D call: TRBD1 (5 bases). The CDR3 is 14 amino acids. The germline gives CDR1 DFQATT, CDR2 SNEGSKA (reference sequence). Trimming removed 1 base at V and 1 base at J, with 10 bases between. CDR3 DNA: TGCAGTGCTAGAGGAGGGACCGAGAACACTGAAGCTTTCTTT. This encodes CSARGGTENTEAFF.

This clonotype was detected only a few times. The J gene is TRBJ2-5, the V gene TRBV20-1, with TRBD2 matching over 14 bases. This CDR3 is built from 16 residues. Germline CDR1 is DFQATT and CDR2 is SNEGSKA (reference sequence). V lost 6 bases, J lost 3 bases, and 9 bases stayed unmatched. The CDR3 here is CSASFSGLAGEETQYF. Here the CDR3 DNA reads TGCAGTGCAAGCTTTTCGGGACTAGCGGGAGAAGAGACCCAGTACTTC.

The chain uses TRBV20-1 and TRBJ2-7, with D perhaps given as TRBD1 or TRBD2 (5 bases each). The V end was cut by 3 bases, the J end by 3 bases, with 21 bases between. CDR3 length: 16 residues. Looked up from germline, CDR1 is DFQATT and CDR2 is SNEGSKA (reference sequence). In DNA, the CDR3 is TGCAGTGCTAGTGGGGGTCAGGGATACCTGAACTACGAGCAGTACTTC. It codes for CSASGGQGYLNYEQYF.

This chain uses TRBV2 with TRBJ1-4; 9 nucleotides agree with TRBD1. Gene TRBJ2-2 matches the end of the DNA better, so the J call may be wrong. This CDR3 is built from 14 residues. The V gene's germline CDR1 is SNHLY and CDR2 FYNNEI. This CDR3 reads CARDGDRESGELFF. The CDR3, as DNA: TGTGCTAGAGATGGGGACAGGGAATCCGGGGAGCTGTTTTTT.

This clonotype was picked up one time. The CDR3, as DNA: TGCAGTGCTAGTGACCCCCCTAGCGGGAGCGATACGCAGTATTTT. Its translation: CSASDPPSGSDTQYF. The J gene is TRBJ2-3, the V gene TRBV20-1; 10 bases match TRBD2. CDR3 length equals 15 residues. CDR1 DFQATT and CDR2 SNEGSKA come from the germline V gene (reference sequence). Trimming removed 3 bases from V and 6 bases from J; junction bases left unmatched: 9.

The chain carries TRBV9 and TRBJ2-2; possible D gene TRBD1, 6 bases. Trimming took 6 bases from V and 2 from J, leaving 17 bases between them. The germline gives CDR1 SGDLS, CDR2 YYNGEE. This CDR3 is 16 amino acids long. Written as DNA, the CDR3 is TGTGCCAGCACCAGCAGCGCGGACAGAAACACCGGGGAGCTGTTTTTT. This codes for CASTSSADRNTGELFF.

The chain joins TRBV29-1 to TRBJ2-5; 10 nucleotides agree with TRBD2. The CDR3 extends over 14 amino acids. Trimming took 1 base from V and 5 from J; bases not matched to a gene: 4. The germline V gene has CDR1 SQVTM and CDR2 ANQGSEA. The DNA for the CDR3 is TGCAGCGTTGAAGTTGGACTAGCGGACGAGACCCAGTACTTC. Its protein is CSVEVGLADETQYF.

This clonotype was recorded many times. The V gene is TRBV29-1, the J gene TRBJ1-4, with TRBD1 matching over 11 bases. In germline, CDR1 is SQVTM, CDR2 ANQGSEA. This CDR3 has 15 residues. J lost 6 bases, V lost 0 bases, and 3 bases had no gene match. CDR3 sequence: CSVEDKGQGDEKLFF. The CDR3, as DNA: TGCAGCGTTGAAGATAAGGGACAGGGGGATGAAAAACTGTTTTTT.

Concerning this clonotype itself: This may stem from a read error, because a much larger clone lies one nucleotide away. The CDR3 bases are TGTGCCCGTAGGAGGGAGAACACTGAAGCTTTCTTT. This sequence encodes CARRRENTEAFF. The rearrangement links TRBV19 to TRBJ1-1; unclear D gene. CDR3 length: 12 amino acids. Germline V lookup: CDR1 LNHDA, CDR2 SQIVND (reference sequence).

The rearrangement uses TRBV20-1 and TRBJ2-7, with D maybe TRBD2 (6 bases). CDR3 length equals 15 residues. Germline CDR1 reads DFQATT; CDR2 reads SNEGSKA (reference sequence). Trimming took 6 bases from V and 0 from J, leaving 18 bases between them. This CDR3 is CSARLRDLSSYEQYF. DNA for the CDR3: TGCAGTGCCCGCCTCCGGGACTTGAGCTCCTACGAGCAGTACTTC.